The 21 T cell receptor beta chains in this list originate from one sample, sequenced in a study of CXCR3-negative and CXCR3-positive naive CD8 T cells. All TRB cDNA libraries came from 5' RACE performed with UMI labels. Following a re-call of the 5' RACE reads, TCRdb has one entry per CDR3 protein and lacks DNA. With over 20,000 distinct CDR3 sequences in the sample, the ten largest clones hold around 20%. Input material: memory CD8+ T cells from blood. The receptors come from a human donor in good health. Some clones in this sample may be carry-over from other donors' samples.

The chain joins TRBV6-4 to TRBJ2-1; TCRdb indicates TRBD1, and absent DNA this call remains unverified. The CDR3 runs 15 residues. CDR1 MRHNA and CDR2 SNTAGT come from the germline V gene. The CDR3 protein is CASSDDRAGYNEQFF.

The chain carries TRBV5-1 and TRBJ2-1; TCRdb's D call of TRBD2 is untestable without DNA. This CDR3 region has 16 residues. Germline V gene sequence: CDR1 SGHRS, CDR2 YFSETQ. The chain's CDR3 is CASSFFGASGYNEQFF.

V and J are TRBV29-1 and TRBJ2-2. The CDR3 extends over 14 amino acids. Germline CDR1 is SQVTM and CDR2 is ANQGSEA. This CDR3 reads CSVEDPWETGELFF.

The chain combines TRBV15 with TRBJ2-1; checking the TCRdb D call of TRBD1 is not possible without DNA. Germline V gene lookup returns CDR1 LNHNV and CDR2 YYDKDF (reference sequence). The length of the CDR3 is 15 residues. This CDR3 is CATSRTRDPQDEQFF.

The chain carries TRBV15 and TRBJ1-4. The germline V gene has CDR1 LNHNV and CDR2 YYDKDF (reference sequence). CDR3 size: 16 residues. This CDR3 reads CATSRGVANPNEKLFF.

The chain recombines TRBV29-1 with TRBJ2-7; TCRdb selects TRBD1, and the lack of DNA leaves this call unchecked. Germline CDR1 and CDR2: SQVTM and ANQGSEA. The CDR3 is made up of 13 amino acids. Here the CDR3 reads CSVREPGGYEQYF.

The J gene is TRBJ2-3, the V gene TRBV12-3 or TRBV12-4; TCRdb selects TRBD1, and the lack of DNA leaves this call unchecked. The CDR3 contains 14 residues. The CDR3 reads CASSLVGPPDTQYF.

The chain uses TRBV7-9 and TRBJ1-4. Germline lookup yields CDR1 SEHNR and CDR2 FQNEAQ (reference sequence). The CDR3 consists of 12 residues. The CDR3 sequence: CASSLPRDRLFF.

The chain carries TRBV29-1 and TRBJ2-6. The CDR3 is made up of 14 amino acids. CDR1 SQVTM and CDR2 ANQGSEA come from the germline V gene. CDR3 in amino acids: CSVESGSGANVLTF.

The CDR3 here is CSVERDRGEAFF. The chain has TRBV29-1 and TRBJ1-1; TCRdb names TRBD1, which stays unverified in the absence of DNA. There are 12 residues in the CDR3. From germline, CDR1 is SQVTM and CDR2 ANQGSEA.

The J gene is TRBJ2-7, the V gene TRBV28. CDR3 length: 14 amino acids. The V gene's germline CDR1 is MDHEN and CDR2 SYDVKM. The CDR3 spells CASSLVGSEYEQYF.

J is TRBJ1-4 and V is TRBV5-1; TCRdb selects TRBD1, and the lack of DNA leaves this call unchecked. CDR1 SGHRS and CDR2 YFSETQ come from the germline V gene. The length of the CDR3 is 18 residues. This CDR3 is CASSTQHTRQGKGEKLFF.

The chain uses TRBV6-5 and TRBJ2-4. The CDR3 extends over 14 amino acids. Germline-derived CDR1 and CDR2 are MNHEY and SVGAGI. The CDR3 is CASSNMGNGNIQYF.

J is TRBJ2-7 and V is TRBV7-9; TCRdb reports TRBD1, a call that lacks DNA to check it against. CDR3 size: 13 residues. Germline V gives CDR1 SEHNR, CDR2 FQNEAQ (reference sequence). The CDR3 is CASRPTGNYEQYF.

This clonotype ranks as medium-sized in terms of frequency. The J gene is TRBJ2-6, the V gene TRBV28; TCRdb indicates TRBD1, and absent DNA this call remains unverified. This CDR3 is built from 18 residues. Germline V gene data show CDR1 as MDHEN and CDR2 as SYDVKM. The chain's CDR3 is CASSLAWSGPSGANVLTF.

CDR3 sequence reads: CASKFGVTYTNTGELFF. This chain uses TRBV28 with TRBJ2-2. This CDR3 has 17 residues. Germline CDR1 MDHEN, CDR2 SYDVKM.

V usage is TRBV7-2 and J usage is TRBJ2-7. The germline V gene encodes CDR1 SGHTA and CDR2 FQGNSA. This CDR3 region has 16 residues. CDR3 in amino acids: CASSLSSDASSYEQYF.

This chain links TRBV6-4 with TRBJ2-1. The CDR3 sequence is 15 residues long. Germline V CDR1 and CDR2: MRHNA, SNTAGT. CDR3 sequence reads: CASSDTGGTHNEQFF.

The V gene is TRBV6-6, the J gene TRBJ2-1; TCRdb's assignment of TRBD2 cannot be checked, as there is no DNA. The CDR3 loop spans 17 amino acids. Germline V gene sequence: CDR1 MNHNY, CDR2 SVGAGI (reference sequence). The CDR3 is CASSYTRGGAVDNEQFF.

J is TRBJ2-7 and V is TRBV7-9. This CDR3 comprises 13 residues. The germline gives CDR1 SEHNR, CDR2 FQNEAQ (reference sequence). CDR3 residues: CASSLVGRYEQYF.

This chain's CDR3 is CSAVMGTQNTGELFF. J is TRBJ2-2 and V is TRBV29-1; the TRBD1 assignment by TCRdb is unverifiable without DNA. Germline lookup yields CDR1 SQVTM and CDR2 ANQGSEA. This CDR3 spans 15 amino acids.